The sample holds one count of the clone carrying this T cell receptor beta chain. CDR3 length: 16 amino acids. J gave up 5 bases and V 4 bases, and 7 bases lay outside the gene matches. Per the germline V gene, CDR1 is SGHDN and CDR2 is FVKESK. The sample belongs to a study of control samples from healthy donors and cancer patients. Sequenced by immunoSEQ multiplex PCR; TCRdb stores in-frame clones only, minus some. The data show 150,000 to 200,000 clones, with over 85% seen just once and 1.4% held by the top ten. The sequencing input was blood. The chain combines TRBV14 with TRBJ2-1; 11 bases fit TRBD2. This receptor was identified in a man aged 25-40 years in good health. The CDR3 region has the DNA TGTGCCAGCAGCCGATTAGCGGGAGGGCCCGACAATGAGCAGTTCTTC. As protein: CASSRLAGGPDNEQFF.